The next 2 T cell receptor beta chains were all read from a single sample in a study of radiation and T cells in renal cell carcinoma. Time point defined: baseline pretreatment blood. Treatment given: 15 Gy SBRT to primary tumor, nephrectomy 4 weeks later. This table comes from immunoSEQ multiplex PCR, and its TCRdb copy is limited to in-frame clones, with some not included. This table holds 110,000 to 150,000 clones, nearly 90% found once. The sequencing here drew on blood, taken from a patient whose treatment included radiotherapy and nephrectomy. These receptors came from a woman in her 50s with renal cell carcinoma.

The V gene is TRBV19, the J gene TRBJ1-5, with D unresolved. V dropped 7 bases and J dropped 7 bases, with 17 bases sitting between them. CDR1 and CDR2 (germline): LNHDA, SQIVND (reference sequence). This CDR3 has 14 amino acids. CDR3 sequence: CASTSRGAGQPQHF. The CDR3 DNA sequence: TGTGCCAGTACCTCGCGGGGTGCCGGGCAGCCCCAGCATTTT.

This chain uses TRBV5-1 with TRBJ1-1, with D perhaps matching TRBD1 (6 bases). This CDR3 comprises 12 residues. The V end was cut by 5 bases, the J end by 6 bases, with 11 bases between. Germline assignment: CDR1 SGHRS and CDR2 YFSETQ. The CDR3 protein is CASRQGVAEAFF. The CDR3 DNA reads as TGCGCCAGCAGACAGGGTGTAGCTGAAGCTTTCTTT.